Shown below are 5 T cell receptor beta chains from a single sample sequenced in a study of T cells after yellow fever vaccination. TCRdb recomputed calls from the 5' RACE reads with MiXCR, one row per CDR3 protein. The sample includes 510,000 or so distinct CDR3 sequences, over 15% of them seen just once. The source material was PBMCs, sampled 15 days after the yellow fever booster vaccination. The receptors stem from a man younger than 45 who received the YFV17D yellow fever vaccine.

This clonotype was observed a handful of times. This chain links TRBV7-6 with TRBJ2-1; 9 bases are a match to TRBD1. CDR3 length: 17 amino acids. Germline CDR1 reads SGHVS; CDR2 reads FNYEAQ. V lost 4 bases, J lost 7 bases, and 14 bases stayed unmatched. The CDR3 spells CASSSPGGQGGENEQFF. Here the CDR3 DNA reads TGTGCCAGCAGCTCTCCCGGGGGACAGGGCGGTGAAAATGAGCAGTTCTTC.

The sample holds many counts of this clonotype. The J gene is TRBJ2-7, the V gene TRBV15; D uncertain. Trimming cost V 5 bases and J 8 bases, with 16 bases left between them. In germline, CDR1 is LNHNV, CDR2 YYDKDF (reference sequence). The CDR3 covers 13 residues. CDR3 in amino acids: CATSPALGLKQYF. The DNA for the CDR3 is TGTGCCACCAGCCCAGCGCTGGGTTTAAAGCAGTACTTC.

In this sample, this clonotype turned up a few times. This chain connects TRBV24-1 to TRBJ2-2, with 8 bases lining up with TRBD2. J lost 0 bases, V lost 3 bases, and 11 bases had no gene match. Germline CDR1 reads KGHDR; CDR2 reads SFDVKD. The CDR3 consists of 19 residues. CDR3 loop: CATSDPFLPSGSNTGELFF. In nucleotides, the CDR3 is TGTGCCACCAGTGATCCCTTCCTTCCTAGCGGGTCGAACACCGGGGAGCTGTTTTTT.

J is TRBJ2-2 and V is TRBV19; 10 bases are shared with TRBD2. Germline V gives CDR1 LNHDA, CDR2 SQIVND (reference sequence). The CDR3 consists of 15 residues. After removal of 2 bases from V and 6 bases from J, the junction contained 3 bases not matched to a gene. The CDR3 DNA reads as TGTGCCAGTAGTATACCAGCGGGAGGGGCCGGGGAGCTGTTTTTT. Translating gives CASSIPAGGAGELFF. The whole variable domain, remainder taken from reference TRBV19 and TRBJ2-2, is DGGITQSPKYLFRKEGQNVTLSCEQNLNHDAMYWYRQDPGQGLRLIYYSQIVNDFQKGDIAEGYSVSREKKESFPLTVTSAQKNPTAFYLCASSIPAGGAGELFFGEGSRLTVL.

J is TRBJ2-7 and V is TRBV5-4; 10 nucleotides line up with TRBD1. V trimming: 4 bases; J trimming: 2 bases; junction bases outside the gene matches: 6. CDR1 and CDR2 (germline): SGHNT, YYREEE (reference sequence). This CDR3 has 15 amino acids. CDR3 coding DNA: TGTGCCAGCAGCAAGGGACAGGGGTCCCCCTACGAGCAGTACTTC. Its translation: CASSKGQGSPYEQYF.